This entry lists 10 T cell receptor beta chains sequenced from one sample in a study of Graves' ophthalmopathy and Graves' hyperthyroidism. Transcripts of RNA were the source for amplifying TCR beta CDR3 regions. Amplification began with first-round RT-PCR using HTBI primers, then second-round multiplex PCR was performed. TCRdb itself ran the multiplex PCR reads through MiXCR, one entry per CDR3 protein. The profile shows some 200,000 distinct CDR3 sequences, roughly 29% of them singletons. The sequenced material came from peripheral blood. These receptors were collected from a man in his fifties or sixties with Graves' ophthalmopathy.

Turning to this clonotype: At one end the junction does not follow the germline gene, possibly because of a read error. The V gene is TRBV6-4, the J gene TRBJ1-5; D might be TRBD1 (6 bases). CDR1 and CDR2 from the germline V gene are MRHNA and SNTAGT. The CDR3 consists of 15 residues. CDR3 nucleotides: TGTGCCAGCAGTTACTCGGACACAGGGAATCAGCCCCAGCATTTT. Protein sequence: CASSYSDTGNQPQHF.

In its sample, this clonotype was seen many times. The J gene is TRBJ1-3, the V gene TRBV3-1; no clear D gene. CDR1 and CDR2 (germline): LGHDT, YNNKEL (reference sequence). This CDR3 has 14 residues. V was pared by 1 base and J by 3 bases, with 7 bases between. CDR3 protein: CASSQVGSGNTIYF. In DNA, the CDR3 is TGTGCCAGCAGCCAAGTAGGGAGTGGAAACACCATATATTTT.

The table lists this clonotype with many counts. CDR3 DNA sequence: TGTGCCAGCAGCTTAGGGGGGACTAGAGAGACCCAGTACTTC. It encodes CASSLGGTRETQYF. The V and J genes are TRBV7-9 and TRBJ2-5; 8 bases align to TRBD2. Germline V gene data show CDR1 as SEHNR and CDR2 as FQNEAQ (reference sequence). This CDR3 has 14 amino acids. Unmatched junction bases numbered 2, after V lost 1 base and J lost 4 bases.

This clonotype was seen at least ten times. This chain joins TRBV6-5 and TRBJ1-1, with D perhaps matching TRBD1 (5 bases). V lost 4 bases and J lost 1, with 7 bases in between. Germline V gene data show CDR1 as MNHEY and CDR2 as SVGAGI. This CDR3 is built from 13 residues. CDR3 coding DNA: TGTGCCAGCAGTTCGACAGCGAACACTGAAGCTTTCTTT. Translation: CASSSTANTEAFF.

V usage is TRBV12-3 or TRBV12-4 and J usage is TRBJ1-6; perhaps TRBD1 as D (5 bases). Trimming cost V 5 bases and J 9 bases, with 14 bases left between them. The CDR3 loop spans 14 amino acids. The CDR3: CASSVGHMPSPLHF. The CDR3 nucleotides read TGTGCCAGCAGTGTAGGACACATGCCTTCACCCCTCCACTTT.

This clonotype occurred many times. The V gene is TRBV5-1, the J gene TRBJ2-2; D tentatively reads TRBD1 or TRBD2 (5 bases each). The V end lost 3 bases, the J end lost 5 bases, and 20 bases lay between the germline ends. In germline, CDR1 is SGHRS, CDR2 YFSETQ. The length of the CDR3 is 17 residues. The CDR3 nucleotides are TGCGCCAGCAGCTCGGCAGAGGGGATTTCAACAACCGGGGAGCTGTTTTTT. Its protein is CASSSAEGISTTGELFF.

This clonotype was detected many times. V usage is TRBV7-9 and J usage is TRBJ2-5; 7 bases are a match to TRBD2. Trimming took 4 bases from V and 5 from J; bases not matched to a gene: 7. This CDR3 region has 14 residues. Germline lookup yields CDR1 SEHNR and CDR2 FQNEAQ (reference sequence). The CDR3 spells CASSYRTSWETQYF. The CDR3 bases are TGTGCCAGCAGCTATCGGACTAGTTGGGAGACCCAGTACTTC. Combining the CDR3 with reference TRBV7-9 and TRBJ2-5 gives the whole variable domain DTGVSQNPRHKITKRGQNVTFRCDPISEHNRLYWYRQTLGQGPEFLTYFQNEAQLEKSRLLSDRFSAERPKGSFSTLEIQRTEQGDSAMYLCASSYRTSWETQYFGPGTRLLVL.

This clonotype was observed at least ten times. The chain is built from TRBV29-1 and TRBJ1-3, with D uncertain. CDR1 SQVTM and CDR2 ANQGSEA come from the germline V gene. The CDR3 is 12 amino acids. V dropped 6 bases and J dropped 2 bases, with 8 bases sitting between them. The CDR3 bases are TGCAGCGTCCAGGATACTGGAAACACCATATATTTT. It encodes CSVQDTGNTIYF.

This chain joins TRBV15 and TRBJ1-1; 7 nucleotides agree with TRBD1. The CDR3 sequence is 16 residues long. CDR1 is LNHNV, CDR2 YYDKDF, per germline (reference sequence). V trimming: 0 bases; J trimming: 4 bases; junction bases outside the gene matches: 8. The CDR3, as DNA: TGTGCCACCAGCAGAGATAACAGGGGAGTTGGCACTGAAGCTTTCTTT. Protein product: CATSRDNRGVGTEAFF.

This clonotype came up many times. The V and J genes are TRBV20-1 and TRBJ1-2, with D hard to call. Trimming left V 1 base short and J 0 bases short, with 6 bases between. Germline-derived CDR1 and CDR2 are DFQATT and SNEGSKA (reference sequence). There are 13 residues in the CDR3. In DNA form, the CDR3 reads TGCAGTGCTAGAGCGGGAGCTAACTATGGCTACACCTTC. Translated, it gives CSARAGANYGYTF.